The rows below give T cell receptor beta chains drawn from one sample of a study of CD8 T cells in Susac syndrome. Each CDR3 protein gets one entry after TCRdb re-called the immunoSEQ multiplex PCR reads with MiXCR. The table has 120,000 or so distinct CDR3 sequences, about 96% seen once. Sequencing was done on a sample of CD4+ T cells from PBMCs. All receptors derive from a human donor in good health. The CDR3 runs from the conserved cysteine through the conserved F or W. Each record gives: CDR3 length, V gene, J gene, D gene, clone size, CDR3 DNA, CDR3 protein. D genes are given only for firm matches. Size is omitted from some rows. Given values are once, few, many or a class for expanded clones.

14	TRBV6-6	TRBJ2-1	-	-	TGTGCCAGCAGTTGGGAAGGGAGTTACAATGAGCAGTTCTTC	CASSWEGSYNEQFF
15	TRBV5-1	TRBJ2-7	TRBD2	once	TGCGCCAGCAGCTTGGAGGGACTAGTGTCGGCCGAGCAGTACTTC	CASSLEGLVSAEQYF
16	TRBV5-1	TRBJ2-2	-	-	TGCGCCAGCAGCTTAGGACAGACAGCGAACACCGGGGAGCTGTTTTTT	CASSLGQTANTGELFF
15	TRBV7-9	TRBJ2-2	-	-	TGTGCCAGCAGCTTAGTGGCCGGGCCCACCGGGGAGCTGTTTTTT	CASSLVAGPTGELFF
15	TRBV10-3	TRBJ2-3	-	-	TGTGCCATCAGCCCAGGGCCAGCGGTCACAGATACGCAGTATTTT	CAISPGPAVTDTQYF
12	TRBV29-1	TRBJ2-3	-	-	TGCAGCGCGAACTGGGGCACAGATACGCAGTATTTT	CSANWGTDTQYF
15	TRBV2	TRBJ2-2	TRBD2	-	TGTGCCAGCAGAGGGACTAGCGGGAACGCCGGGGAGCTGTTTTTT	CASRGTSGNAGELFF
13	TRBV20-1	TRBJ1-1	-	-	TGCAGTGCTAGTATCCGATCTCTATCTGAAGCTTTCTTT	CSASIRSLSEAFF
15	TRBV9	TRBJ2-3	TRBD1	-	TGTGCCAGCAGCAGACCGGACAGGGGAACAGATACGCAGTATTTT	CASSRPDRGTDTQYF
13	TRBV28	TRBJ2-7	-	-	TGTGCCAGCAGTTCCCCGACTCCGGCCGAGCAGTACTTC	CASSSPTPAEQYF
13	TRBV29-1	TRBJ2-7	TRBD1	-	TGCAGCGCTCGGACAGGGTCCCGCTACGAGCAGTACTTC	CSARTGSRYEQYF
12	TRBV7-2	TRBJ2-3	-	-	TGTGCCAGCAGGAAGAGCACAGATACGCAGTATTTT	CASRKSTDTQYF
13	TRBV29-1	TRBJ1-5	-	-	TGCAGCGTTGAGGGCAGGGGTGGACAGCCCCAGCATTTT	CSVEGRGGQPQHF
13	TRBV29-1	TRBJ2-7	TRBD2	-	TGCAGCGCTAGCGGGCCCTTATTCTACGAGCAGTACTTC	CSASGPLFYEQYF
14	TRBV29-1	TRBJ2-5	-	-	TGCAGCGTTGCCAGGACTGACTTTCTGGAGACCCAGTACTTC	CSVARTDFLETQYF
13	TRBV19	TRBJ2-4	-	-	TGTGCCAGTACCCTTCCGGGAGTGAACATTCAGTACTTC	CASTLPGVNIQYF
15	TRBV4-1	TRBJ2-3	-	-	TGCGCCAGCAGCCAAGATGGGGGATACACAGATACGCAGTATTTT	CASSQDGGYTDTQYF
14	TRBV6-6	TRBJ1-1	TRBD1	-	TGTGCCAGCAGCTCAAGACAGGGAAACACTGAAGCTTTCTTT	CASSSRQGNTEAFF
11	TRBV6-2/TRBV6-3	TRBJ1-1	-	-	TGTGCCAGCAGTTCGTGGACATCAGCTTTCTTT	CASSSWTSAFF
15	TRBV7-9	TRBJ1-5	TRBD1	-	TGTGCCAGCAGCTTAGGGGACAGCCCAAATCAGCCCCAGCATTTT	CASSLGDSPNQPQHF
11	TRBV7-2	TRBJ2-5	-	few	TGTGCCAGCAGCCACACCGAGACCCAGTACTTC	CASSHTETQYF
14	TRBV7-2	TRBJ2-2	-	-	TGTGCCAGCAGCTCCAACAGGGAATCCGGGGAGCTGTTTTTT	CASSSNRESGELFF
15	TRBV3-1	TRBJ2-7	-	-	TGTGCCAGCAGCCAAGACGGGCGGCCATCCTACGAGCAGTACTTC	CASSQDGRPSYEQYF
15	TRBV30	TRBJ1-2	-	once	TGTGCCTGGTGGGGGGCAGGCCAACTTAACTATGGCTACACCTTC	CAWWGAGQLNYGYTF
16	TRBV4-2	TRBJ2-1	-	-	TGTGCCAGCAGCCAAGAATCAACGGGAGTTTTCAATGAGCAGTTCTTC	CASSQESTGVFNEQFF
14	TRBV2	TRBJ1-4	-	-	TGTGCCAGCAGTGAAGGGGACCTCCGGGGAAAACTGTTTTTT	CASSEGDLRGKLFF
11	TRBV27	TRBJ2-5	-	-	TGTGCCAGCCGGAGTGGAGAGACCCAGTACTTC	CASRSGETQYF
16	TRBV7-9	TRBJ2-2	TRBD1	-	TGTGCCAGCAGCCCGTGGACAGGGGAATTAACCGGGGAGCTGTTTTTT	CASSPWTGELTGELFF
12	TRBV5-1	TRBJ2-5	-	-	TGCGCCAGCAGCTCGTCGAGGGAGACCCAGTACTTC	CASSSSRETQYF
12	TRBV2	TRBJ1-2	-	-	TGTGCCAGCCGTGGGCAGAACTATGGCTACACCTTC	CASRGQNYGYTF
14	TRBV3-1	TRBJ1-2	-	once	TGTGCCAGCAGCCAAGATCTGCAGGGCTATGGCTACACCTTC	CASSQDLQGYGYTF
12	TRBV3-1	TRBJ2-7	-	-	TGTGCCAGCAGTTATGGGGACTACGAGCAGTACTTC	CASSYGDYEQYF
14	TRBV20-1	TRBJ1-1	-	-	TGCAGTGCCGCCTCGTACCGAGGGAACACTGAAGCTTTCTTT	CSAASYRGNTEAFF
14	TRBV20-1	TRBJ1-5	-	-	TGCAGTGCTAGACCTCTCACAGGGAGCCGGCCCCAGCATTTT	CSARPLTGSRPQHF
15	TRBV10-3	TRBJ1-2	TRBD1	-	TGTGCCATCAGTGAGCAGCAGGGGGCTGACCATGGCTACACCTTC	CAISEQQGADHGYTF